The 11 T cell receptor beta chains in this list originate from one sample, sequenced in a study of cytomegalovirus exposure and HLA in healthy donors. The study ran its PCR with 60 Vbeta and 13 Jbeta primers. Assay: immunoSEQ multiplex PCR; the TCRdb copy retains only in-frame clones and omits some. The profile shows more than 150,000 clones, 84% of them singletons. The sequenced sample was PBMCs. All receptors come from a boy aged 5 to 17 in good health and CMV-seronegative.

The chain joins TRBV6-1 to TRBJ1-4, with D perhaps TRBD1 (6 bases). The germline CDR1 and CDR2 sequences are MNHNS and SASEGT. V was clipped by 4 bases and J by 5 bases, with 11 bases between them. The CDR3 spans 14 residues. CDR3 sequence reads: CASSGGTLNEKLFF. CDR3 in DNA: TGTGCCAGCAGTGGGGGGACACTGAATGAAAAACTGTTTTTT.

This chain uses TRBV19 with TRBJ1-1; tentative D call: TRBD1 (5 bases). Looked up from germline, CDR1 is LNHDA and CDR2 is SQIVND (reference sequence). The germline V and J ends were trimmed by 4 bases and 1 base, with 7 bases remaining between them. This CDR3 contains 13 residues. The CDR3 loop is CASSRGQNTEAFF. CDR3 coding DNA: TGTGCCAGTAGTAGAGGACAGAACACTGAAGCTTTCTTT.

The V and J genes are TRBV19 and TRBJ1-3, with unresolved D. This CDR3 region has 15 residues. Deletions cut 3 bases from V and 0 bases from J, with 9 bases between. The germline V gene encodes CDR1 LNHDA and CDR2 SQIVND (reference sequence). CDR3 sequence: CASSILAHSGNTIYF. In DNA form, the CDR3 reads TGTGCCAGTAGTATCCTGGCACACTCTGGAAACACCATATATTTT.

The chain employs TRBV18 and TRBJ1-3; 7 nucleotides line up with TRBD1. Per the germline V gene, CDR1 is KGHSH and CDR2 is LQKENI. The junction had 8 bases not matched to a gene; V was cut back by 2 bases and J by 4 bases. The CDR3 totals 16 residues. The CDR3 DNA follows: TGTGCCAGCTCACCAGTTGAGGGGGCAGGAGGAAACACCATATATTTT. It translates to CASSPVEGAGGNTIYF.

Concerning this clone itself: Germline is not matched at one junction end, which may reflect a read error. The V call is TRBV4-3, the J call TRBJ1-3, with D tentatively TRBD1 (6 bases). This CDR3 is built from 14 residues. Germline loops: CDR1 LGHNA, CDR2 YSLEER. The CDR3 reads CASSQEIRGSTIYF. The CDR3 DNA reads as TGCGCCAGCAGCCAAGAAATCAGGGGAAGCACCATATATTTT.

The V and J genes are TRBV5-6 and TRBJ2-7; weak D call: TRBD1 (6 bases). V shed 4 bases and J shed 7 bases, with 15 bases lying between them. The germline V gene has CDR1 SGHDT and CDR2 YYEEEE. This CDR3 spans 13 amino acids. The CDR3, as DNA: TGTGCCAGCAGCCGGGACACGGTGGGGGAGCAGTACTTC. As protein: CASSRDTVGEQYF. The full variable domain, its missing parts supplied by reference TRBV5-6 and TRBJ2-7, is DAGVTQSPTHLIKTRGQQVTLRCSPKSGHDTVSWYQQALGQGPQFIFQYYEEEERQRGNFPDRFSGHQFPNYSSELNVNALLLGDSALYLCASSRDTVGEQYFGPGTRLTVT.

V usage is TRBV11-2 and J usage is TRBJ2-2; 11 bases are shared with TRBD2. The V gene's germline CDR1 is SGHAT and CDR2 FQNNGV. The CDR3 has 16 residues. V lost 5 bases and J lost 3; bases outside the gene matches: 5. The CDR3 nucleotides are TGTGCCAGCAGCCGTGGGACTAGCGGTTACACCGGGGAGCTGTTTTTT. This translates into CASSRGTSGYTGELFF.

The CDR3 here is CASSYPGQGALGTQYF. CDR3 DNA: TGTGCCAGCAGTTACCCGGGACAGGGGGCTTTAGGGACCCAGTACTTC. V gene TRBV6-5 combines with J gene TRBJ2-5, with TRBD1 matching 12 bases. Germline V gene data show CDR1 as MNHEY and CDR2 as SVGAGI. The V and J ends lost 2 bases and 7 bases, in that order; junction bases with no gene match: 8. The CDR3 sequence is 16 residues long.

The chain links TRBV6-5 to TRBJ1-2; no reliable D call. V gave up 7 bases and J gave up 4 bases, with 16 bases separating them. Germline V gene lookup returns CDR1 MNHEY and CDR2 SVGAGI. The CDR3 loop spans 14 amino acids. CDR3 coding DNA: TGTGCCAGCACCCAATACTCCTTCTTCTATGGCTACACCTTC. It codes for CASTQYSFFYGYTF.

The rearrangement uses TRBV27 and TRBJ2-7, with D possibly TRBD1 on 6 matching bases. The germline V and J ends were trimmed by 7 bases and 7 bases, with 17 bases remaining between them. This CDR3 is 13 amino acids long. The germline gives CDR1 MNHEY, CDR2 SMNVEV (reference sequence). CDR3 in amino acids: CASTNRELREQYF. CDR3 DNA: TGTGCCAGCACAAACAGGGAGTTGAGAGAGCAGTACTTC.

The rearrangement uses TRBV14 and TRBJ1-5; 9 bases agree with TRBD1. CDR1 and CDR2 from the germline V gene are SGHDN and FVKESK. This CDR3 is built from 19 residues. V lost 2 bases to trimming and J lost 7 bases; unmatched junction nucleotides: 18. DNA of the CDR3: TGTGCCAGCAGCCAAACGTCCCGGGACAGGGTAAAATTGAGCCAGCCCCAGCATTTT. This encodes CASSQTSRDRVKLSQPQHF. The variable domain in full, completed from reference TRBV14 and TRBJ1-5, reads EAGVTQFPSHSVIEKGQTVTLRCDPISGHDNLYWYRRVMGKEIKFLLHFVKESKQDESGMPNNRFLAERTGGTYSTLKVQPAELEDSGVYFCASSQTSRDRVKLSQPQHFGDGTRLSIL.